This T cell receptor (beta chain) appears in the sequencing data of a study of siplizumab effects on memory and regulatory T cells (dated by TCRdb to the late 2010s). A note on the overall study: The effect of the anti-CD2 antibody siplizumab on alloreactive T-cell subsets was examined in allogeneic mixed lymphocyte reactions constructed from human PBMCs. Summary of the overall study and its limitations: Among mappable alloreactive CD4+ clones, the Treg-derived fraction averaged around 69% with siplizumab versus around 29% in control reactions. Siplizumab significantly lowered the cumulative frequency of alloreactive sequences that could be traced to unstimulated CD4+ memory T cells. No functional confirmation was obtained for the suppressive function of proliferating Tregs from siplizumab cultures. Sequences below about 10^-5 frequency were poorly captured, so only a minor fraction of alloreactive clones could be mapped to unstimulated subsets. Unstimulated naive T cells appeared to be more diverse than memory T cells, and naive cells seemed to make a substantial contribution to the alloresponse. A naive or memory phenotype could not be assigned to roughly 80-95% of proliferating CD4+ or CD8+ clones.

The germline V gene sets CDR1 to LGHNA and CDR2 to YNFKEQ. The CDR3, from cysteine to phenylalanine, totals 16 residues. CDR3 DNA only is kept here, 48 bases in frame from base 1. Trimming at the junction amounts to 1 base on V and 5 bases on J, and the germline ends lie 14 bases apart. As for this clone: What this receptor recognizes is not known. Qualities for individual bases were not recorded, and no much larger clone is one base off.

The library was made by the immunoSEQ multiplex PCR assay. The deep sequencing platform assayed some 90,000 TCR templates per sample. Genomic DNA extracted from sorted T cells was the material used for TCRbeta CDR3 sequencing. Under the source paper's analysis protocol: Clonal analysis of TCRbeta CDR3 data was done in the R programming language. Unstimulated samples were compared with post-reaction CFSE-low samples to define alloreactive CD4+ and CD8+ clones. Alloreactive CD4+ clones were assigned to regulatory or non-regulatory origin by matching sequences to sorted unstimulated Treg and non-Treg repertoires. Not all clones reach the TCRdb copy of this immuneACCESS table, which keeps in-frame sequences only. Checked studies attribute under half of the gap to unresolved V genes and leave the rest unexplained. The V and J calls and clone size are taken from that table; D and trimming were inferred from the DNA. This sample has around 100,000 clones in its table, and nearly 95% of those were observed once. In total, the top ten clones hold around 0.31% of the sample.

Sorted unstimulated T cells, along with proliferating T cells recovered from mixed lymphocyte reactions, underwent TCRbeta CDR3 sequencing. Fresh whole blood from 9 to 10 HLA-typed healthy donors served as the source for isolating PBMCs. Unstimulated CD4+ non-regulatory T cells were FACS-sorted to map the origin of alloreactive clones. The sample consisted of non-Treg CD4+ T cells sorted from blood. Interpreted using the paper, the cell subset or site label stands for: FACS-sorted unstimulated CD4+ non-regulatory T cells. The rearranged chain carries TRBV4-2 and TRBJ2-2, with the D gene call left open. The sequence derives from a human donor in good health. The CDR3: CASSQVVPVRTGELFF. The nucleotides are TGTGCCAGCAGCCAAGTAGTGCCGGTACGAACCGGGGAGCTGTTTTTT.